This TCR beta chain was profiled in a study of control samples from healthy donors and cancer patients. Measured with immunoSEQ multiplex PCR; TCRdb has only the in-frame clones, and not every one. The data contain approximately 120,000 clones, about nine tenths of them singletons. The sequenced sample was blood. The TCR sequence derives from a human donor in good health. The donor label of this sample is uncertain.

This CDR3 is CATSVPGQETQYF. Here the CDR3 DNA reads TGTGCCACCAGTGTCCCAGGGCAAGAGACCCAGTACTTC. The chain carries TRBV24-1 and TRBJ2-5, with a tentative D call TRBD1 (5 bases). CDR1 KGHDR and CDR2 SFDVKD come from the germline V gene. The CDR3 covers 13 residues. The V and J ends lost 5 bases and 2 bases respectively, with 8 bases between them.